What follows are 32 T cell receptor beta chains derived from one specimen sequenced in a study of early stage breast cancer tumors. Only in-frame clones appear in the TCRdb table, and some are missing; sequencing was by immunoSEQ multiplex PCR. This sample has roughly 5,400 clones, with 64% found just once. The sequenced sample consisted of breast tumor tissue. Receptors were obtained from a person aged 45 to 59 with breast cancer.

This clone was observed a few times. This sequence joins TRBV6-5 and TRBJ2-7, with D perhaps TRBD1 (5 bases). The CDR3 runs to 14 residues. The V gene lost 6 bases and the J gene lost 0 bases, with 12 bases spanning the gap. The germline V gene has CDR1 MNHEY and CDR2 SVGAGI. CDR3 sequence: CASSPDRSSYEQYF. The CDR3 coding sequence is TGTGCCAGCAGCCCCGACAGAAGCTCCTACGAGCAGTACTTC.

The rearrangement links TRBV27 to TRBJ2-1; no clear D gene. V lost 5 bases and J 4 bases, leaving 9 bases between the germline ends. The CDR3 extends over 13 amino acids. Germline V gene lookup returns CDR1 MNHEY and CDR2 SMNVEV (reference sequence). CDR3 in DNA: TGTGCCAGCAGTCTAAGACGGTACAATGAGCAGTTCTTC. Translating it yields CASSLRRYNEQFF.

The chain combines TRBV11-3 with TRBJ1-2, with D uncertain. With 4 bases removed from V and 2 bases from J, the gap between germline ends came to 14 bases. The germline CDR1 and CDR2 sequences are SGHNT and YENEEA. The CDR3 extends over 15 amino acids. CDR3 loop: CASSSGGGRNYGYTF. CDR3 in DNA: TGTGCCAGCAGCTCGGGCGGTGGACGGAACTATGGCTACACCTTC.

The V and J genes are TRBV7-9 and TRBJ1-4; D is possibly TRBD1 (6 bases). Germline V CDR1 and CDR2: SEHNR, FQNEAQ (reference sequence). V was shortened by 5 bases and J by 4 bases, with 17 bases between the two germline ends. The CDR3 is 16 amino acids. CDR3 in amino acids: CASSQPGQTDNEKLFF. For the CDR3, the DNA is TGTGCCAGCAGCCAACCAGGACAGACCGATAATGAAAAACTGTTTTTT.

The chain recombines TRBV4-1 with TRBJ2-5; a possible D gene is TRBD1 (6 bases). The CDR3 is 13 residues long. Trimming shortened V by 1 base and J by 7 bases, and 10 bases separated the two germline ends. Germline CDR1 is MGHRA and CDR2 is YSYEKL. DNA for the CDR3: TGCGCCAGCAGCCAAGGACAGGACGTGACCCAGTACTTC. Protein product: CASSQGQDVTQYF.

The V call is TRBV1, the J call TRBJ1-4; the listed D gene, TRBD1, was not tested against the DNA. TRBV1 is tagged as a pseudogene. The CDR3 has 15 amino acids. CDR3 DNA sequence: TGCACCAGCAGCCAAGGCCGACAGGGCGGTGAAAAACTGTTTTTT. This sequence encodes CTSSQGRQGGEKLFF.

The rearrangement joins TRBV27 to TRBJ1-5, with D unresolved. There are 15 residues in the CDR3. With 2 bases removed from V and 6 bases from J, the gap between germline ends came to 14 bases. Germline CDR1 is MNHEY and CDR2 is SMNVEV (reference sequence). As DNA, the CDR3 is TGTGCCAGCAGTTTAAATCCAAAGACGGGTCAGCCCCAGCATTTT. It yields the protein CASSLNPKTGQPQHF.

The chain recombines TRBV7-9 with TRBJ1-1, with D perhaps matching TRBD1 (5 bases). The germline V gene has CDR1 SEHNR and CDR2 FQNEAQ (reference sequence). The V gene lost 5 bases and the J gene lost 8 bases, with 9 bases spanning the gap. This CDR3 has 11 amino acids. In nucleotides, the CDR3 is TGTGCCAGCAGCCCGGGGGTGGAAGCTTTCTTT. Its protein product is CASSPGVEAFF.

The chain couples TRBV5-5 to TRBJ1-2; D gene unclear. V dropped 0 bases and J dropped 2 bases, with 8 bases sitting between them. Germline-derived CDR1 and CDR2 are SGHKS and YYEKEE (reference sequence). The length of the CDR3 is 14 residues. The CDR3 DNA is TGTGCCAGCAGCTTGGGGCTAGACAACTATGGCTACACCTTC. Protein product: CASSLGLDNYGYTF.

The rearrangement links TRBV7-2 to TRBJ1-2; 10 bases match TRBD1. The CDR3 contains 15 residues. The germline V gene has CDR1 SGHTA and CDR2 FQGNSA. The trim removed 5 bases at V and 6 bases at J, leaving 9 bases unmatched. CDR3 DNA: TGTGCCAGCAGCCGCCGGGACAGGGGTCCGGATGGCTACACCTTC. Its protein product is CASSRRDRGPDGYTF.

This clone is a singleton in its sample. This chain connects TRBV11-2 to TRBJ2-1; TRBD2 is a possible D gene (6 bases). The V gene lost 6 bases and the J gene lost 5 bases, with 14 bases spanning the gap. The length of the CDR3 is 14 residues. Germline lookup yields CDR1 SGHAT and CDR2 FQNNGV. This CDR3 reads CASRASGSDNEQFF. The CDR3 nucleotides read TGTGCCAGCAGGGCGTCCGGGAGCGACAATGAGCAGTTCTTC.

This rearrangement joins TRBV2 to TRBJ2-7; D is possibly TRBD2 (6 bases). This CDR3 contains 14 residues. V lost 7 bases to trimming and J lost 3 bases, with 16 bases between them. The V gene's germline CDR1 is SNHLY and CDR2 FYNNEI. The CDR3 DNA follows: TGTGCCAGCACCCAGCTGGGGGGACTCTACGAGCAGTACTTC. Amino acid sequence: CASTQLGGLYEQYF. The full variable domain, with the rest looked up from reference TRBV2 and TRBJ2-7, is EPEVTQTPSHQVTQMGQEVILRCVPISNHLYFYWYRQILGQKVEFLVSFYNNEISEKSEIFDDQFSVERPDGSNFTLKIRSTKLEDSAMYFCASTQLGGLYEQYFGPGTRLTVT.

The rearrangement links TRBV25-1 to TRBJ2-1; 13 nucleotides align to TRBD2. The junction had 5 bases not matched to a gene; V was cut back by 6 bases and J by 15 bases. CDR1 and CDR2 from the germline V gene are MGHDK and SYGVNS. The CDR3 loop spans 12 amino acids. CDR3 DNA sequence: TGTGCCAGCAGCGGACTAGCGGGAGAGGGGTTCTTC. As protein: CASSGLAGEGFF.

This rearrangement joins TRBV28 to TRBJ2-5; 13 bases fit TRBD2. Germline V lookup: CDR1 MDHEN, CDR2 SYDVKM. The CDR3 loop spans 15 amino acids. V dropped 7 bases and J dropped 6; count of bases not matched to a gene: 8. CDR3 sequence (DNA): TGTGCCAGCATCGGACTAGCGGGGGATCAAAAGACCCAGTACTTC. Translated: CASIGLAGDQKTQYF.

The chain employs TRBV7-2 and TRBJ1-6; 10 bases are shared with TRBD1. This CDR3 contains 17 residues. CDR1 is SGHTA and CDR2 is FQGNSA in the germline V gene. With V trimmed by 5 bases and J by 10 bases, 14 bases remained unmatched. CDR3 sequence: CASSPEDRGVFWSPLHF. The CDR3 bases are TGTGCCAGCAGCCCAGAGGACAGGGGGGTATTTTGGTCACCCCTCCACTTT.

The chain links TRBV6-6 to TRBJ2-3; 11 bases agree with TRBD2. The trim removed 5 bases at V and 6 bases at J, leaving 4 bases unmatched. This CDR3 has 14 residues. Germline V gene lookup returns CDR1 MNHNY and CDR2 SVGAGI (reference sequence). The DNA of the CDR3 is TGTGCCAGCAGTCCTAGCGGGGGGTCGGATACGCAGTATTTT. It encodes CASSPSGGSDTQYF.

The CDR3 region is CASSFLVLNGNTIYF. For the CDR3, the DNA is TGTGCCAGCAGCTTCCTGGTCCTTAATGGAAACACCATATATTTT. This chain joins TRBV7-9 and TRBJ1-3; D is unresolved. V shed 3 bases and J shed 3 bases, with 12 bases lying between them. This CDR3 contains 15 residues. Germline V gives CDR1 SEHNR, CDR2 FQNEAQ (reference sequence).

This clone was observed a single time. The genes are TRBV29-1 and TRBJ2-2; D unclear. Germline-derived CDR1 and CDR2 are SQVTM and ANQGSEA. V gave up 1 base and J gave up 1 base, with 7 bases separating them. The CDR3 has 14 residues. CDR3 sequence (DNA): TGCAGCGTTGAAGTCCCCCGGAACACCGGGGAGCTGTTTTTT. This sequence encodes CSVEVPRNTGELFF.

The V and J genes are TRBV7-9 and TRBJ2-1, with 7 bases lining up with TRBD1. V shed 5 bases and J 8 bases; nucleotides not matched to a gene: 6. Germline CDR1 and CDR2: SEHNR and FQNEAQ (reference sequence). CDR3 length equals 13 residues. The CDR3: CASSEGARDEQFF. In DNA, the CDR3 is TGTGCCAGCAGCGAGGGGGCGCGCGATGAGCAGTTCTTC.

This clone was detected a few times. At the DNA level, this CDR3 is encoded by other sequences in the same sample as well. The gene calls are TRBV14 and TRBJ2-7; D not certain. The CDR3 covers 11 residues. Germline V gives CDR1 SGHDN, CDR2 FVKESK. Trimming stripped 1 base from V and 4 bases from J, with 2 bases between. The CDR3 DNA reads as TGTGCCAGCAGCCAAGGGTACGAGCAGTACTTC. Protein: CASSQGYEQYF.

The chain employs TRBV10-2 and TRBJ2-1, with 7 bases fitting TRBD2. This CDR3 is built from 13 residues. V lost 7 bases, J lost 5 bases, and 5 bases stayed unmatched. Germline values: CDR1 WSHSY, CDR2 SAAADI. The CDR3 nucleotides read TGCGCCAGCAAGTGGCTAGCGGACAATGAGCAGTTCTTC. It encodes CASKWLADNEQFF.

This clone has a handful of counts. This chain uses TRBV15 with TRBJ1-1; D uncertain. CDR1 and CDR2 from the germline V gene are LNHNV and YYDKDF (reference sequence). This CDR3 is 15 amino acids long. V was trimmed by 0 bases and J by 5 bases, leaving 13 bases between them. The CDR3 here is CATSRDAGGGTEAFF. The CDR3, as DNA: TGTGCCACCAGCAGAGATGCCGGTGGCGGAACTGAAGCTTTCTTT. Combining the CDR3 with reference TRBV15 and TRBJ1-1 gives the whole variable domain DAMVIQNPRYQVTQFGKPVTLSCSQTLNHNVMYWYQQKSSQAPKLLFHYYDKDFNNEADTPDNFQSRRPNTSFCFLDIRSPGLGDTAMYLCATSRDAGGGTEAFFGQGTRLTVV.

In its sample, this clone was seen a few times. The rearrangement joins TRBV10-3 to TRBJ2-2; the match to TRBD2 covers 12 bases. Per the germline V gene, CDR1 is ENHRY and CDR2 is SYGVKD. This CDR3 has 17 amino acids. The ends lost 4 bases at V and 4 bases at J; junction bases unmatched: 7. CDR3 in DNA: TGTGCCATCAGTGTTCTAGCGGGAGGGCCGGGCACCGGGGAGCTGTTTTTT. It is translated as CAISVLAGGPGTGELFF.

The chain recombines TRBV7-6 with TRBJ2-6; the D is unclear. Deletions cut 5 bases from V and 0 bases from J, with 8 bases between. The CDR3 is made up of 15 amino acids. The germline V gene has CDR1 SGHVS and CDR2 FNYEAQ. The CDR3, as DNA: TGTGCCAGCAGCACTTTATTCTCTGGGGCCAACGTCCTGACTTTC. Residues: CASSTLFSGANVLTF.

The chain joins TRBV13 to TRBJ2-3; the D is unclear. The CDR3 extends over 13 amino acids. V lost 3 bases to trimming and J lost 0 bases, with 4 bases between them. Germline CDR1 PRHDT, CDR2 FYEKMQ (reference sequence). The CDR3 spells CASSFPSTDTQYF. Here the CDR3 DNA reads TGTGCCAGCAGCTTCCCTAGCACAGATACGCAGTATTTT. Using reference TRBV13 and TRBJ2-3 for the parts outside the CDR3, the full variable domain is AAGVIQSPRHLIKEKRETATLKCYPIPRHDTVYWYQQGPGQDPQFLISFYEKMQSDKGSIPDRFSAQQFSDYHSELNMSSLELGDSALYFCASSFPSTDTQYFGPGTRLTVL.

J is TRBJ1-2 and V is TRBV6-6, with 8 bases identical to TRBD1. CDR1 MNHNY and CDR2 SVGAGI come from the germline V gene (reference sequence). Losses at the gene ends were 7 bases for V and 4 bases for J; bases not matched to a gene: 8. This CDR3 contains 14 residues. CDR3 in amino acids: CASISGGTGYGYTF. The CDR3 DNA follows: TGTGCCAGCATCAGTGGGGGGACAGGCTATGGCTACACCTTC.

The chain links TRBV29-1 to TRBJ2-5, with TRBD2 matching over 13 bases. This CDR3 is built from 15 residues. V trimming: 4 bases; J trimming: 5 bases; junction bases outside the gene matches: 7. The V gene's germline CDR1 is SQVTM and CDR2 ANQGSEA. The CDR3 protein is CSVAPRTSGSETQYF. The CDR3 bases are TGCAGCGTTGCTCCCCGGACTAGCGGGAGTGAGACCCAGTACTTC.

The rearrangement links TRBV21-1 to TRBJ2-5; whether TRBD1, the table's D call, matches the DNA was not checked. TRBV21-1 constitutes a pseudogene. The CDR3 runs 17 residues. CDR3 protein: CASSKPGTGGFGETQYF. The DNA of the CDR3 is TGTGCCAGCAGCAAGCCGGGGACAGGGGGCTTCGGAGAGACCCAGTACTTC.

Points on this clone: Being one base from a much bigger clone, this may be a read error. The same CDR3 can be traced to other DNA sequences in this sample. The chain has TRBV14 and TRBJ2-7; D is unresolved. Germline V gene data show CDR1 as SGHDN and CDR2 as FVKESK. CDR3 length equals 11 residues. V lost 0 bases to trimming and J lost 3 bases, with 0 bases between them. The CDR3 protein is CASSQDYEQYF. The CDR3 DNA reads TGTGCCAGCAGCCAAGACTACGAGCAGTACTTC. The variable domain in full, completed from reference TRBV14 and TRBJ2-7, reads EAGVTQFPSHSVIEKGQTVTLRCDPISGHDNLYWYRRVMGKEIKFLLHFVKESKQDESGMPNNRFLAERTGGTYSTLKVQPAELEDSGVYFCASSQDYEQYFGPGTRLTVT.

This chain connects TRBV7-2 to TRBJ1-2, with 9 bases fitting TRBD1. This CDR3 has 16 amino acids. Per germline, CDR1 SGHTA and CDR2 FQGNSA. V trimming: 1 base; J trimming: 4 bases; junction bases outside the gene matches: 7. The CDR3 loop reads CASSLGGQGSFYGYTF. Here the CDR3 DNA reads TGTGCCAGCAGCTTAGGAGGACAGGGGTCCTTCTATGGCTACACCTTC.

The chain links TRBV10-2 to TRBJ1-5, with D hard to call. CDR3 length: 12 residues. Germline V gene data show CDR1 as WSHSY and CDR2 as SAAADI. The V and J ends lost 8 bases and 5 bases respectively, with 10 bases between them. The CDR3 protein is CASSWIDQPQHF. The CDR3 bases are TGCGCCAGCTCCTGGATAGATCAGCCCCAGCATTTT.

The gene calls are TRBV5-1 and TRBJ1-1, with D possibly TRBD1 on 5 matching bases. V was cut by 3 bases and J by 5 bases, with 8 bases left in between. The CDR3 runs to 12 residues. Germline V gene sequence: CDR1 SGHRS, CDR2 YFSETQ. CDR3 sequence (DNA): TGCGCCAGCAGCTGGGGGGGAACTGAAGCTTTCTTT. Translation: CASSWGGTEAFF.